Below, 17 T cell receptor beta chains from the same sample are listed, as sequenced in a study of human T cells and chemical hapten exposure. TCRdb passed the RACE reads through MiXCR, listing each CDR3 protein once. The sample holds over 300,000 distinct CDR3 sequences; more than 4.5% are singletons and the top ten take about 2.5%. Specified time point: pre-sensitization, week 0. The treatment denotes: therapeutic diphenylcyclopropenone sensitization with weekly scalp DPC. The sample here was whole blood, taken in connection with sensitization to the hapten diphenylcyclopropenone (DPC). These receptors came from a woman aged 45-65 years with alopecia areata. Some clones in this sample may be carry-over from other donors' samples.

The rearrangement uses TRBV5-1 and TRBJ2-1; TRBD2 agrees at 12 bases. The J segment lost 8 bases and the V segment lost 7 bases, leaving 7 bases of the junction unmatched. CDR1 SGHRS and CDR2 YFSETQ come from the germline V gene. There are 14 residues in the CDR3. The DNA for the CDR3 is TGCGCCAGCGGATCGTCTAGCGGGAGGGATGAGCAGTTCTTC. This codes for CASGSSSGRDEQFF.

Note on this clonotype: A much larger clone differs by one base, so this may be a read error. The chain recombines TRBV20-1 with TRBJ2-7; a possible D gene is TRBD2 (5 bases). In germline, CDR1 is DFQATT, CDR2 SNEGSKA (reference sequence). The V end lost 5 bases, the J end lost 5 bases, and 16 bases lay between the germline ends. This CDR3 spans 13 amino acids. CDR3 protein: CSALRPGIDEQYF. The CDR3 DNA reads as TGCAGTGCTCTCCGACCGGGAATAGACGAGCAGTACTTC.

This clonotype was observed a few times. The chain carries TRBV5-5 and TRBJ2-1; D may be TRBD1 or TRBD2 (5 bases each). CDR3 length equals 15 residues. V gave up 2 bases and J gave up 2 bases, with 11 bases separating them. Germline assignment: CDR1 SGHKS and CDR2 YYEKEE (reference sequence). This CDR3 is CASSFGPGPYNEQFF. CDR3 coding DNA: TGTGCCAGCAGCTTTGGACCGGGACCCTACAATGAGCAGTTCTTC. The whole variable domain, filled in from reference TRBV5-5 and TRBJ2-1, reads DAGVTQSPTHLIKTRGQQVTLRCSPISGHKSVSWYQQVLGQGPQFIFQYYEKEERGRGNFPDRFSARQFPNYSSELNVNALLLGDSALYLCASSFGPGPYNEQFFGPGTRLTVL.

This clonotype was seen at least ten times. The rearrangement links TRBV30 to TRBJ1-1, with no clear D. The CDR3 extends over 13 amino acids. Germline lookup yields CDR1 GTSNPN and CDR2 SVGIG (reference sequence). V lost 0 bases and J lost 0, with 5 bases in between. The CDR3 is CAWSVNVNTEAFF. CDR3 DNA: TGTGCCTGGAGTGTAAATGTGAACACTGAAGCTTTCTTT. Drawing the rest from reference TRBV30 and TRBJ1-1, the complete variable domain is SQTIHQWPATLVQPVGSPLSLECTVEGTSNPNLYWYRQAAGRGLQLLFYSVGIGQISSEVPQNLSASRPQDRQFILSSKKLLLSDSGFYLCAWSVNVNTEAFFGQGTRLTVV.

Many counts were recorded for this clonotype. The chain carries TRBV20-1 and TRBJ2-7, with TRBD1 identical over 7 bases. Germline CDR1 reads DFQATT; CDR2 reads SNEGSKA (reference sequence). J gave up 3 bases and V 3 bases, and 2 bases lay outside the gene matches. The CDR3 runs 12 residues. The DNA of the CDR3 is TGCAGTGCTAGCACAGGGGACTACGAGCAGTACTTC. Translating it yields CSASTGDYEQYF.

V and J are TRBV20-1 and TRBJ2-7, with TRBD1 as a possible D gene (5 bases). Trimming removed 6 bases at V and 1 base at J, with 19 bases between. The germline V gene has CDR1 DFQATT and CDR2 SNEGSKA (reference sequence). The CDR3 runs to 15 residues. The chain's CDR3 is CSALFARQLSYEQYF. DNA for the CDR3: TGCAGTGCCCTGTTTGCCCGACAGTTGTCCTACGAGCAGTACTTC.

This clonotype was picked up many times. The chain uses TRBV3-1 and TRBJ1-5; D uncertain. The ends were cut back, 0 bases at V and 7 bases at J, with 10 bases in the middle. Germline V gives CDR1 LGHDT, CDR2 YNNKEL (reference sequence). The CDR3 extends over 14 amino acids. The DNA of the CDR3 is TGTGCCAGCAGCCAAGATCCAGGTGGACAGCCCCAGCATTTT. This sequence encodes CASSQDPGGQPQHF.

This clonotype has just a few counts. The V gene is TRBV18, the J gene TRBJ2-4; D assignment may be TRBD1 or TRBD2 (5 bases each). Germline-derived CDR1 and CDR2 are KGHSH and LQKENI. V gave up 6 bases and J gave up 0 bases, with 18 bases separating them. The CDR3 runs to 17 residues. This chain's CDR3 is CASSQGTPDLAKNIQYF. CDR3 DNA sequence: TGTGCCAGCTCGCAAGGGACGCCGGACCTAGCCAAAAACATTCAGTACTTC.

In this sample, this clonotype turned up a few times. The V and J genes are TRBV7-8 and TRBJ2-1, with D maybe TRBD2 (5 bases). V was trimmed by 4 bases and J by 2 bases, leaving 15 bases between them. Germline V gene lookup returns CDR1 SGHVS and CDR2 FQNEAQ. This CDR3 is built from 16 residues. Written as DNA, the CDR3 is TGTGCCAGCAGCTACCCTGTCGGGGAGACCTACAATGAGCAGTTCTTC. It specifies CASSYPVGETYNEQFF. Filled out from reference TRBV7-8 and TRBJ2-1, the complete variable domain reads GAGVSQSPRYKVAKRGQDVALRCDPISGHVSLFWYQQALGQGPEFLTYFQNEAQLDKSGLPSDRFFAERPEGSVSTLKIQRTQQEDSAVYLCASSYPVGETYNEQFFGPGTRLTVL.

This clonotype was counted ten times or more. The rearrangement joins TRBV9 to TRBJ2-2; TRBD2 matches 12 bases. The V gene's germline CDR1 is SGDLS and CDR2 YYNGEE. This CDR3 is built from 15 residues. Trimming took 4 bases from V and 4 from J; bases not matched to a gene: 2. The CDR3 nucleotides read TGTGCCAGCAGCTCGACTAGCGGGGGCACCGGGGAGCTGTTTTTT. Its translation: CASSSTSGGTGELFF.

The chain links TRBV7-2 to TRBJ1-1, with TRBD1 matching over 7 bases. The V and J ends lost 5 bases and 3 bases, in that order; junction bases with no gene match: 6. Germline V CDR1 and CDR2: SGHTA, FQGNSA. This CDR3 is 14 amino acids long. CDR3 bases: TGTGCCAGCAGCACACAGGGGCAGCACACTGAAGCTTTCTTT. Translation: CASSTQGQHTEAFF.

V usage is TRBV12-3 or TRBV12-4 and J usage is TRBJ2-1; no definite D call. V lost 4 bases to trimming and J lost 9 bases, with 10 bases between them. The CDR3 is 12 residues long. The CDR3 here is CASSSQIGEQFF. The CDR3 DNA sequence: TGTGCCAGCAGTTCCCAGATAGGTGAGCAGTTCTTC.

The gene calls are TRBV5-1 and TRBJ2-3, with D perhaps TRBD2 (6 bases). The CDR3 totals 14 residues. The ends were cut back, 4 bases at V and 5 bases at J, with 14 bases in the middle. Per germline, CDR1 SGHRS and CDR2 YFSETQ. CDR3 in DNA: TGCGCCAGCAGCCCCGAACTAGCAAAAGATACGCAGTATTTT. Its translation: CASSPELAKDTQYF.

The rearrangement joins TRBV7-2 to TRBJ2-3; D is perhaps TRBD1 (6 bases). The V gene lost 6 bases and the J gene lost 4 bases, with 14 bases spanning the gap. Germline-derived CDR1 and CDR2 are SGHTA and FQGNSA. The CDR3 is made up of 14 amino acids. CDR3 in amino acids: CASRSGTSADTQYF. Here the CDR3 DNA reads TGTGCCAGCAGGTCCGGGACATCGGCAGATACGCAGTATTTT.

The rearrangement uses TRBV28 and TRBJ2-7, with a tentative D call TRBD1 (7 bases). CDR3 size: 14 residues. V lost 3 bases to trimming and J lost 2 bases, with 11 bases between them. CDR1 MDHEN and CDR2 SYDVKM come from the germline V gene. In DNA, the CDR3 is TGTGCCAGCAGTTTCAGGGGGAGGACCTACGAGCAGTACTTC. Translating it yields CASSFRGRTYEQYF. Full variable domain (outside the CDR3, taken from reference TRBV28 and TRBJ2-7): DVKVTQSSRYLVKRTGEKVFLECVQDMDHENMFWYRQDPGLGLRLIYFSYDVKMKEKGDIPEGYSVSREKKERFSLILESASTNQTSMYLCASSFRGRTYEQYFGPGTRLTVT.

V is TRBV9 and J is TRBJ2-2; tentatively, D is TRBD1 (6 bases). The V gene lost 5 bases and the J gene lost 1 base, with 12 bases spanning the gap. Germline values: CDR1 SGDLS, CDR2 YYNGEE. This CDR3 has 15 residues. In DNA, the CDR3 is TGTGCCAGCAGTGCCCCCAGGGGGAACACCGGGGAGCTGTTTTTT. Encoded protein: CASSAPRGNTGELFF.

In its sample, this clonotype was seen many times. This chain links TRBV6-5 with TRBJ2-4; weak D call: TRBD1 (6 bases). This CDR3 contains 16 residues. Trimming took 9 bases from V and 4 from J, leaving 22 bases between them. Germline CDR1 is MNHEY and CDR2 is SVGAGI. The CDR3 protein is CARGATGLRGKNIQYF. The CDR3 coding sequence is TGTGCCAGGGGGGCAACCGGCCTCAGAGGAAAAAACATTCAGTACTTC.